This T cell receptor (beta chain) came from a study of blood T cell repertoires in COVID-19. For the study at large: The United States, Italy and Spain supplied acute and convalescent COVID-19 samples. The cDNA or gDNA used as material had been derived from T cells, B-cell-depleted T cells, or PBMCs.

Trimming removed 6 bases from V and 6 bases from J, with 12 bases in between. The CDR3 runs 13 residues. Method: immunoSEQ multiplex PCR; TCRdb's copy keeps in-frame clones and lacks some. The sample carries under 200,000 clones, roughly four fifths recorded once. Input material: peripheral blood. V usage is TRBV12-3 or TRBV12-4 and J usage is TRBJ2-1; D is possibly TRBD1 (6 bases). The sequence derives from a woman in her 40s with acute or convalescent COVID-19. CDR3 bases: TGTGCCAGCAGAACACAGGGTGGCAATGAGCAGTTCTTC. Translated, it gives CASRTQGGNEQFF.